The present entry profiles one TCR beta chain with its context. Its specificity is unknown. This entry is derived from a study of post-analysis software for immune sequencing data. Unique molecular identifiers were present in the TCR beta cDNA libraries. TCRdb recomputed calls from the PCR reads with MiXCR, one row per CDR3 protein. The sample yields about 770,000 distinct CDR3 sequences, 35% to 55% seen once. The study's findings and limits: Those with multiple sclerosis, the patient group, showed significantly lower normalized Chao1 diversity than controls. Patients had higher frequencies than controls of a few TRBV segments, including TRBV5-6, TRBV5-1 and TRBV20-1.

Unmatched junction bases numbered 3, after V lost 3 bases and J lost 4 bases. In germline, CDR1 is MDHEN, CDR2 SYDVKM. This CDR3 has 14 residues. The specimen sequenced was blood. The rearrangement joins TRBV28 to TRBJ1-2; 9 bases match TRBD1. The clonotype originates from a girl aged 5 to 17 with multiple sclerosis. CDR3 nucleotides: TGTGCCAGCAGTTTGGGGACAGGGATCTATGGCTACACCTTC. Protein sequence: CASSLGTGIYGYTF.